The next 13 T cell receptor beta chains were all read from a single sample in a study of CD8 T cells in Susac syndrome. It was with random hexamers that roughly 0.5 to 1 ug RNA was reverse transcribed. In TCRdb, the immunoSEQ multiplex PCR reads were re-called with MiXCR into one record per CDR3 protein. The sample comprises roughly 80,000 distinct CDR3 sequences, approximately 94% of which are singletons, and 0.26% rests with the top ten. The specimen sequenced was CD8+ T cells from PBMCs. The receptors originated from a human donor in good health.

V gene TRBV27 combines with J gene TRBJ2-3; 8 nucleotides align to TRBD2. Trimming at V came to 4 bases and at J to 4 bases, leaving 10 bases not matched to a gene. The CDR3 consists of 16 residues. Germline values: CDR1 MNHEY, CDR2 SMNVEV (reference sequence). The CDR3 DNA is TGTGCCAGCAGTTCTCTAGCGGGTGCAGACCCAGATACGCAGTATTTT. It specifies CASSSLAGADPDTQYF.

The chain uses TRBV6-1 and TRBJ1-5; D perhaps matches TRBD1 (5 bases). V was clipped by 3 bases and J by 7 bases, with 19 bases between them. CDR1 and CDR2 (germline): MNHNS, SASEGT. The CDR3 runs to 16 residues. DNA of the CDR3: TGTGCCAGCAGTGACCTAACCCCGGGACGGGGGCAGCCCCAGCATTTT. Protein product: CASSDLTPGRGQPQHF.

The rearrangement links TRBV3-1 to TRBJ1-1, with unresolved D. V gave up 1 base and J gave up 5 bases, with 8 bases separating them. The V gene's germline CDR1 is LGHDT and CDR2 YNNKEL (reference sequence). CDR3 size: 13 residues. CDR3 coding DNA: TGTGCCAGCAGCCAAGTGTGGAGAACTGAAGCTTTCTTT. Encoded protein: CASSQVWRTEAFF.

This chain joins TRBV9 and TRBJ2-3; 7 bases match TRBD1. CDR1 is SGDLS and CDR2 is YYNGEE in the germline V gene. V was clipped by 3 bases and J by 1 base; unmatched bases: 5. The CDR3 spans 15 residues. CDR3: CASSAKTGGTDTQYF. In DNA form, the CDR3 reads TGTGCCAGCAGCGCAAAAACAGGGGGCACAGATACGCAGTATTTT.

Only one count was recorded for this clonotype. The CDR3 here is CASSWTGTSGIDEQFF. DNA for the CDR3: TGCGCCAGCAGCTGGACCGGGACTAGCGGGATCGATGAGCAGTTCTTC. This chain uses TRBV5-1 with TRBJ2-1, with 13 nucleotides matching TRBD2. This CDR3 has 16 residues. V lost 3 bases and J lost 8; bases outside the gene matches: 8. From germline, CDR1 is SGHRS and CDR2 YFSETQ.

V is TRBV6-1 and J is TRBJ2-7; D remains ambiguous. CDR1 and CDR2 (germline): MNHNS, SASEGT. The CDR3 runs to 11 residues. V was cut by 7 bases and J by 3 bases, with 7 bases left in between. The CDR3 DNA sequence: TGTGCCAGCACTGATTTCTACGAGCAGTACTTC. Amino acids: CASTDFYEQYF.

The CDR3 region is CASSLRGEGPFNEQFF. The CDR3 nucleotides are TGTGCCAGCAGTTTGCGGGGCGAAGGGCCGTTCAATGAGCAGTTCTTC. The J gene is TRBJ2-1, the V gene TRBV28, with a weak D call TRBD2 (6 bases). The CDR3 spans 16 residues. From germline, CDR1 is MDHEN and CDR2 SYDVKM. Trimming cost V 3 bases and J 6 bases, with 18 bases left between them.

The chain has TRBV29-1 and TRBJ2-3; the D gene is possibly TRBD1 (6 bases). V lost 2 bases to trimming and J lost 5 bases, with 17 bases between them. The CDR3 has 15 residues. From germline, CDR1 is SQVTM and CDR2 ANQGSEA. The CDR3 sequence is CSVERAGAGVDTQYF. The DNA for the CDR3 is TGCAGCGTTGAACGAGCAGGGGCAGGTGTAGATACGCAGTATTTT.

This chain links TRBV6-6 with TRBJ1-2; 8 nucleotides line up with TRBD1. The CDR3 spans 14 residues. V lost 8 bases, J lost 2 bases, and 7 bases stayed unmatched. CDR1 is MNHNY and CDR2 is SVGAGI in the germline V gene (reference sequence). CDR3 amino acids: CASDDRGLNYGYTF. The CDR3 DNA reads TGTGCCAGCGATGACAGGGGTTTAAACTATGGCTACACCTTC.

J is TRBJ2-3 and V is TRBV7-2, with 7 bases that match TRBD2. Per the germline V gene, CDR1 is SGHTA and CDR2 is FQGNSA. The CDR3 covers 18 residues. The V segment lost 5 bases and the J segment 0 bases; nucleotides outside the gene matches: 14. In DNA form, the CDR3 reads TGTGCCAGCAGCCATGTGATAAACGGACTAGAGAGCACAGATACGCAGTATTTT. This encodes CASSHVINGLESTDTQYF. Using reference TRBV7-2 and TRBJ2-3 for the parts outside the CDR3, the full variable domain is GAGVSQSPSNKVTEKGKDVELRCDPISGHTALYWYRQSLGQGLEFLIYFQGNSAPDKSGLPSDRFSAERTGGSVSTLTIQRTQQEDSAVYLCASSHVINGLESTDTQYFGPGTRLTVL.

This CDR3 is CSVDTGGSSSYNEQFF. DNA for the CDR3: TGCAGCGTGGACACAGGGGGCTCTAGCTCCTACAATGAGCAGTTCTTC. The chain couples TRBV29-1 to TRBJ2-1, with 9 positions matching TRBD1. With 6 bases clipped from V and 0 bases from J, the junction kept 9 bases outside the gene matches. This CDR3 has 16 amino acids. Per the germline V gene, CDR1 is SQVTM and CDR2 is ANQGSEA.

Written as DNA, the CDR3 is TGTGCCAGCAGTGAGGACAGCGCGTATGGCTACACCTTC. It codes for CASSEDSAYGYTF. The chain recombines TRBV25-1 with TRBJ1-2; D possibly corresponds to TRBD1 (6 bases). CDR3 length: 13 amino acids. Germline values: CDR1 MGHDK, CDR2 SYGVNS. The germline V and J ends were trimmed by 3 bases and 5 bases, with 10 bases remaining between them.

This chain links TRBV9 with TRBJ2-2; 14 nucleotides match TRBD2. The CDR3 is 20 amino acids. Unmatched junction bases numbered 7, after V lost 0 bases and J lost 0 bases. Per the germline V gene, CDR1 is SGDLS and CDR2 is YYNGEE. The CDR3 region is CASSVAKGLAGAANTGELFF. The CDR3 nucleotides read TGTGCCAGCAGCGTAGCTAAGGGACTAGCGGGGGCCGCGAACACCGGGGAGCTGTTTTTT.